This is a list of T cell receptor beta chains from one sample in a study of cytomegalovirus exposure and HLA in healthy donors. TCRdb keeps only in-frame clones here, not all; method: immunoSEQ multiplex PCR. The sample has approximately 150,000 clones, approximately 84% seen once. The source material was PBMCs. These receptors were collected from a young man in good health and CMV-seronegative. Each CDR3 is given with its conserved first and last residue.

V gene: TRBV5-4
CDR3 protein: CASSQLYSGNTIYF

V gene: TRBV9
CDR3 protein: CASSVGPSGVGTDTQYF

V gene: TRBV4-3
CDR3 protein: CASSQVTAGGYEQYF

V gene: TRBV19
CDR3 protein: CASSKFQGDGYTF

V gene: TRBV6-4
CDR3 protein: CASSETSGAYNEQFF

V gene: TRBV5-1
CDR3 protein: CASSWSQRGATYEQYF

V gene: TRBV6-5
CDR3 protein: CASSQTSWNEQFF

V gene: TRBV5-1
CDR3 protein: CASTFGTGNTGELFF

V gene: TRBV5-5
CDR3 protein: CASRPTGGRNTIYF

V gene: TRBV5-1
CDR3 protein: CASSSIAGGSSETQYF

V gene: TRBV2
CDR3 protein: CARRPGPGADYGYTF

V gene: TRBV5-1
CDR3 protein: CASSLGIAGAIGETQYF

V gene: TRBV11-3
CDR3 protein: CASSSPYRGRTEAFF

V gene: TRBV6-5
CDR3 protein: CASSYGGNEAFF

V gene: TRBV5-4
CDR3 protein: CASSADRESPLHF

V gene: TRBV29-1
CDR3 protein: CSVEARNRTGSSYEQYF

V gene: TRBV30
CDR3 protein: CAWSVRRNNYGYTF

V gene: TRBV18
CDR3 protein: CASSPGQGAVNTEAFF

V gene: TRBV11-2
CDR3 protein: CASSLVTDYNSPLHF

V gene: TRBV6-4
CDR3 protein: CASSRDSASSPLHF

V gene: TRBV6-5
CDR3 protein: CASSYYGGEQFF

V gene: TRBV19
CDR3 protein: CASSRTGRMLLQPQHF

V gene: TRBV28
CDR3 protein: CASSLYTGSSGNTIYF

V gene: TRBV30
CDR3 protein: CAWTTGRGNTIYF

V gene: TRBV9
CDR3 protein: CASSFGQGLTGELFF

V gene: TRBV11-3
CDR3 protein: CASSLGAGYPDEKLFF

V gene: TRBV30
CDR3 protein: CAWSVNRITGGFDEQFF

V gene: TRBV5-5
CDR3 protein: CASSLVTQRLSYTF

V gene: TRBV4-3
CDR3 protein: CASSHTGAYEQYF

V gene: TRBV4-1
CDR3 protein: CASSQVGGRFEGYTF

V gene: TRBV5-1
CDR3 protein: CASSFGRLASTDTQYF

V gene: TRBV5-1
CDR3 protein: CASSLGQYNEQFF

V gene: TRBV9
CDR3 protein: CASLWSLEPEKLFF

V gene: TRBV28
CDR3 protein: CASSLEGARSPLHF

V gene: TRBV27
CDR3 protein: CASSYRDSYEQYF

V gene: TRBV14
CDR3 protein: CASSQVSGSGADTQYF

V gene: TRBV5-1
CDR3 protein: CASSLAARTPNGYTF

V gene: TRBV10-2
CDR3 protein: CASSGGQDMFF

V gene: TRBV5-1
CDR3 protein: CASSFLDTNTDTQYF

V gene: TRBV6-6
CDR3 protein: CASSGHGGATNEKLFF

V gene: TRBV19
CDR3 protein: CASSDGPGLTEAFF

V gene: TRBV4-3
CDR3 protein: CASSFRGQGTDTQYF

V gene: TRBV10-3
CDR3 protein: CAISVAGNRGGYTF

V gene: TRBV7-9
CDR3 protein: CASSGRTSGGARETQYF

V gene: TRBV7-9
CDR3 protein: CSSSLPGTGAVNEQFF

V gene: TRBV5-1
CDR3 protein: CASSRWGGSDTGELFF

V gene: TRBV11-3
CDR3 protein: CASSLERTANGSSYEQYF

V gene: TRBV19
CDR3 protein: CASQGDSGYEQFF

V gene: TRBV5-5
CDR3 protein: CASNTGTGNGYTF

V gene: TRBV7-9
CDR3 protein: CSSSLDPVNTEAFF

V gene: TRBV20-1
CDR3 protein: CSASGQETQYF

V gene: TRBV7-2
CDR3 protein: CASSRRDRHF